The sequence of this T cell receptor (beta chain) was determined in a study of control samples from healthy donors and cancer patients. The method was immunoSEQ multiplex PCR; TCRdb's version includes in-frame clones alone and lacks a portion of them. Of approximately 110,000 clones in the sample, 83% were seen once. Trimming cost V 5 bases and J 0 bases; bases outside gene matches: 4. The CDR3 totals 15 residues. Germline V CDR1 and CDR2: SGHTA, FQGTGA. The sequence derives from a woman aged 45-65 years in good health. The V gene is TRBV7-3, the J gene TRBJ2-3; the match to TRBD2 covers 8 bases. The sample was blood. CDR3 nucleotides: TGTGCCAGCAGCCCCGGACTAGCCAGCACAGATACGCAGTATTTT. It yields the protein CASSPGLASTDTQYF.